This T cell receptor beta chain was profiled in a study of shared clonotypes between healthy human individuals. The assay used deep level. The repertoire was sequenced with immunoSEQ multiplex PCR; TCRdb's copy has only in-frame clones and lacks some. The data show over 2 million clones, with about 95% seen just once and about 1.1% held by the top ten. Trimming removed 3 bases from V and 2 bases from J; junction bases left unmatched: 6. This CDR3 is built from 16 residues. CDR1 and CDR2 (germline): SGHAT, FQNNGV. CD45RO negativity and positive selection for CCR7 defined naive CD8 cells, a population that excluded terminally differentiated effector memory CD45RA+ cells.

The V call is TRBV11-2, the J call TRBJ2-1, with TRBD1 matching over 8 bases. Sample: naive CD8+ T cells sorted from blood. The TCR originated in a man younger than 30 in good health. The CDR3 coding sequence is TGTGCCAGCAGCTTTTCAGGGACAGGACCCTACAATGAGCAGTTCTTC. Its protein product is CASSFSGTGPYNEQFF.